This T cell receptor (beta chain) was captured in a study of OX40 agonist ivuxolimab in advanced cancers. Overall study: Patients were given ivuxolimab, an antibody that agonizes OX40 (CD134). Ivuxolimab, which patients received intravenously every 2 weeks, was dosed at 0.01 to 10 mg/kg. Study results and limitations: On average, CD8+ T cells showed a greater number of expanded clones than CD4+.

The germline CDR1 and CDR2 sequences are SGHTA and FQGNSA. The CDR3 contains 15 residues. V trimming: 6 bases; J trimming: 7 bases; junction bases outside the gene matches: 6. Blood got drawn at baseline, again on cycle 4 day 1, and then on cycle 7 day 1. Turning to this clone: Antigen unknown.

Here immunoSEQ multiplex PCR was the method, and the copy in TCRdb shows in-frame clones only, minus some. Among some 70,000 clones listed, approximately 84% were seen once. Source: CD4+ or CD8+ T cells sorted from blood, taken in a trial of the OX40 agonist ivuxolimab. This receptor was obtained from an adult with an advanced solid tumor such as melanoma, head and neck, liver or kidney cancer. The chain carries TRBV7-2 and TRBJ2-1; TRBD2 aligns across 13 bases. DNA of the CDR3: TGTGCCAGCAGTCGGACTAGCGGGGGCCCTAATGAGCAGTTCTTC. It encodes CASSRTSGGPNEQFF.